Listed here are 26 T cell receptor beta chains from one sample, sequenced in a study of patients and donors after allogeneic stem cell transplantation. Each CDR3 protein gets one entry after TCRdb re-called the RT-PCR reads with MiXCR. The repertoire holds about 230,000 distinct CDR3 sequences, with approximately 14% as singletons. Sequences were obtained from blood, either unsorted or a sorted T cell fraction (not recorded which). The origin of the receptors is a human donor who was either an allogeneic HSCT recipient or a stem cell or donor lymphocyte infusion donor (not recorded which). It is not recorded whose cells these are; they may come from a transplant donor.

This clonotype showed up just a few times. This chain links TRBV24-1 with TRBJ1-1; unclear D gene. The CDR3 totals 15 residues. Trimming left V 2 bases short and J 1 base short, with 10 bases between. CDR1 is KGHDR, CDR2 SFDVKD, per germline. The CDR3 nucleotides are TGTGCCACCAGTGATTACGCAGCACCGAACACTGAAGCTTTCTTT. Encoded protein: CATSDYAAPNTEAFF.

This clonotype was seen at least ten times. This chain uses TRBV7-9 with TRBJ2-1; TRBD1 agrees at 8 bases. The CDR3 spans 15 residues. Germline V gives CDR1 SEHNR, CDR2 FQNEAQ (reference sequence). With V trimmed by 4 bases and J by 1 base, 3 bases remained unmatched. The CDR3 loop is CASSSQGGSYNEQFF. The CDR3 DNA reads as TGTGCCAGCAGCTCACAGGGGGGTTCCTACAATGAGCAGTTCTTC.

This clonotype has more than one count but fewer than ten. This chain links TRBV10-2 with TRBJ1-2, with 9 nucleotides matching TRBD1. CDR1 and CDR2 (germline): WSHSY, SAAADI. The CDR3 extends over 18 amino acids. V was clipped by 0 bases and J by 3 bases; unmatched bases: 11. The CDR3 spells CASSESAGQGPWDYGYTF. The CDR3 region has the DNA TGCGCCAGCAGTGAGTCCGCGGGACAGGGTCCGTGGGACTATGGCTACACCTTC.

This clonotype was recorded a few times. This chain links TRBV12-3 or TRBV12-4 with TRBJ2-6, with TRBD2 matching 8 bases. CDR3 size: 19 residues. Germline trimming cut 6 bases from V and 0 bases from J; bases unmatched to any gene: 13. This chain's CDR3 is CASSQPTSGLLSGANVLTF. DNA of the CDR3: TGTGCCAGCAGCCAACCAACTAGCGGCCTGCTCTCTGGGGCCAACGTCCTGACTTTC.

This clonotype appeared many times. The chain carries TRBV20-1 and TRBJ2-5; 9 bases match TRBD2. V lost 1 base and J lost 6; bases outside the gene matches: 15. The CDR3 covers 17 residues. The germline CDR1 and CDR2 sequences are DFQATT and SNEGSKA (reference sequence). Written as DNA, the CDR3 is TGCAGTGCTAGAGTCCCCGGGTCGGGTAGCGGGGGCAAGACCCAGTACTTC. It codes for CSARVPGSGSGGKTQYF.

V is TRBV18 and J is TRBJ2-2; D is ambiguous. The V gene's germline CDR1 is KGHSH and CDR2 LQKENI. This CDR3 comprises 16 residues. V lost 1 base to trimming and J lost 0 bases, with 9 bases between them. The CDR3 nucleotides are TGTGCCAGCTCACCACAAGTACCAACGAACACCGGGGAGCTGTTTTTT. Translating gives CASSPQVPTNTGELFF.

In this sample, this clonotype turned up a few times. The chain recombines TRBV19 with TRBJ2-7, with 7 bases identical to TRBD1. This CDR3 comprises 15 residues. Germline V gives CDR1 LNHDA, CDR2 SQIVND (reference sequence). The junction had 7 bases not matched to a gene; V was cut back by 5 bases and J by 0 bases. This CDR3 is CASSPNRGPSYEQYF. The CDR3 coding sequence is TGTGCCAGTAGTCCCAACAGGGGACCCTCCTACGAGCAGTACTTC.

There are many counts of this clonotype. The rearrangement joins TRBV7-8 to TRBJ2-3, with 10 positions matching TRBD2. V lost 0 bases and J lost 5; bases outside the gene matches: 5. Germline lookup yields CDR1 SGHVS and CDR2 FQNEAQ. The CDR3 sequence is 16 residues long. The CDR3 coding sequence is TGTGCCAGCAGCTTAGCTTCGGCTAGCGGGAGAGATACGCAGTATTTT. Protein sequence: CASSLASASGRDTQYF. Based on the CDR3 plus reference TRBV7-8 and TRBJ2-3, the full variable domain is GAGVSQSPRYKVAKRGQDVALRCDPISGHVSLFWYQQALGQGPEFLTYFQNEAQLDKSGLPSDRFFAERPEGSVSTLKIQRTQQEDSAVYLCASSLASASGRDTQYFGPGTRLTVL.

The sample holds many counts of this clonotype. The chain uses TRBV7-6 and TRBJ2-5; 12 nucleotides match TRBD2. This CDR3 spans 15 amino acids. V trimming: 5 bases; J trimming: 2 bases; junction bases outside the gene matches: 3. CDR1 and CDR2 (germline): SGHVS, FNYEAQ. The CDR3 DNA is TGTGCCAGCAGCATCCTAGCGGGAGGGCAAGAGACCCAGTACTTC. Encoded protein: CASSILAGGQETQYF.

The chain links TRBV7-9 to TRBJ2-5; possibly TRBD2 for D (7 bases). V was pared by 3 bases and J by 5 bases, with 16 bases between. The CDR3 totals 15 residues. The germline V gene has CDR1 SEHNR and CDR2 FQNEAQ (reference sequence). DNA for the CDR3: TGTGCCAGCAGCTTTTTTGGGGGGGCTGAGGAGACCCAGTACTTC. It translates to CASSFFGGAEETQYF.

In the case of this clonotype: This could be a read error, since a much larger clone is one nucleotide away. V and J are TRBV12-3 or TRBV12-4 and TRBJ2-2; 9 nucleotides align to TRBD1. V was pared by 6 bases and J by 0 bases, with 11 bases of the junction left unmatched. This CDR3 is built from 18 residues. The CDR3 is CASRWGTGPMTNTGELFF. In DNA, the CDR3 is TGTGCCAGCAGATGGGGGACAGGGCCTATGACGAACACCGGGGAGCTGTTTTTT.

Many counts were recorded for this clonotype. The chain is built from TRBV20-1 and TRBJ2-7, with D maybe TRBD2 (6 bases). This CDR3 contains 12 residues. Per the germline V gene, CDR1 is DFQATT and CDR2 is SNEGSKA (reference sequence). Trimming stripped 6 bases from V and 0 bases from J, with 9 bases between. The CDR3 DNA follows: TGCAGTGCCCGGGGGAGCTCCTACGAGCAGTACTTC. The encoded protein is CSARGSSYEQYF.

The V and J genes are TRBV12-3 or TRBV12-4 and TRBJ1-1; D is unresolved. The CDR3 consists of 13 residues. V lost 3 bases, J lost 3 bases, and 8 bases lay in between. The CDR3 DNA sequence: TGTGCCAGCAGTTTCAGACATTACACTGAAGCTTTCTTT. Translated, it gives CASSFRHYTEAFF.

The table lists this clonotype with a few counts. The chain has TRBV6-5 and TRBJ2-7; possibly TRBD1 for D (5 bases). CDR1 is MNHEY, CDR2 SVGAGI, per germline. Trimming shortened V by 5 bases and J by 8 bases, and 10 bases separated the two germline ends. This CDR3 has 11 amino acids. This CDR3 reads CASSNQGKQYF. CDR3 in DNA: TGTGCCAGCAGTAACCAGGGAAAGCAGTACTTC.

This clonotype was detected a few times. This chain uses TRBV20-1 with TRBJ2-4; no clear D. The CDR3 totals 14 residues. V lost 6 bases to trimming and J lost 0 bases, with 12 bases between them. CDR1 DFQATT and CDR2 SNEGSKA come from the germline V gene (reference sequence). The CDR3 sequence: CSADQMLAKNIQYF. For the CDR3, the DNA is TGCAGTGCAGACCAGATGCTAGCCAAAAACATTCAGTACTTC.

In this sample, this clonotype turned up many times. The V gene is TRBV25-1, the J gene TRBJ1-1; maybe TRBD1 (6 bases). The CDR3 covers 12 residues. Per the germline V gene, CDR1 is MGHDK and CDR2 is SYGVNS. V was trimmed by 3 bases and J by 5 bases, leaving 7 bases between them. The CDR3 sequence: CASSEQGTEAFF. DNA for the CDR3: TGTGCCAGCAGTGAGCAGGGGACTGAAGCTTTCTTT.

The chain combines TRBV5-1 with TRBJ1-2; 9 positions match TRBD1. Germline CDR1 reads SGHRS; CDR2 reads YFSETQ. The CDR3 has 14 amino acids. J gave up 4 bases and V 4 bases, and 5 bases lay outside the gene matches. This CDR3 reads CASSQGQGFYGYTF. DNA for the CDR3: TGCGCCAGCAGCCAGGGACAGGGCTTCTATGGCTACACCTTC.

This clonotype has only a few counts. This chain uses TRBV4-1 with TRBJ2-1; D is unclear. CDR3 size: 16 residues. The germline gives CDR1 MGHRA, CDR2 YSYEKL. V lost 1 base, J lost 5 bases, and 15 bases lay in between. The CDR3 coding sequence is TGCGCCAGCAGCCAAGCCCAGGTAGGCACAAACAATGAGCAGTTCTTC. Amino acids: CASSQAQVGTNNEQFF.

This clonotype has at least ten counts. This chain uses TRBV20-1 with TRBJ1-5; D is perhaps TRBD1 (6 bases). Deletions cut 4 bases from V and 5 bases from J, with 15 bases between. Germline V gives CDR1 DFQATT, CDR2 SNEGSKA (reference sequence). This CDR3 contains 14 residues. CDR3 region: CSATQQGIYQPQHF. CDR3 coding DNA: TGCAGTGCTACTCAACAGGGAATTTATCAGCCCCAGCATTTT.

The chain has TRBV11-2 and TRBJ2-1, with TRBD2 identical over 12 bases. Germline CDR1 SGHAT, CDR2 FQNNGV. The CDR3 contains 18 residues. The V gene end was trimmed by 1 base and the J gene end by 7 bases; junction bases not matched to a gene: 11. CDR3 nucleotides: TGTGCCAGCAGCTTAGGGCCCCCTCTAGCGGGGGGGCCGAATGAGCAGTTCTTC. It encodes CASSLGPPLAGGPNEQFF.

This clonotype occurred a few times. The chain combines TRBV12-3 or TRBV12-4 with TRBJ2-7; 7 nucleotides agree with TRBD1. V trimming: 10 bases; J trimming: 2 bases; junction bases outside the gene matches: 14. This CDR3 has 15 amino acids. In DNA form, the CDR3 reads TGTGCCACCTCAACCGGGGACAGTATAACCTACGAGCAGTACTTC. Protein sequence: CATSTGDSITYEQYF.

The sample holds many counts of this clonotype. The V gene is TRBV6-2 or TRBV6-3, the J gene TRBJ2-1, with a possible D match to TRBD2 (5 bases). This CDR3 contains 16 residues. The germline V and J ends were trimmed by 2 bases and 7 bases, with 18 bases remaining between them. Germline V gives CDR1 MNHEY, CDR2 SVGEGT. CDR3 nucleotide sequence: TGTGCCAGCAGTTACCTCCCTTTGGAGGCTGGAAATGAGCAGTTCTTC. Translating gives CASSYLPLEAGNEQFF.

The chain combines TRBV7-2 with TRBJ2-5, with a possible D match to TRBD1 (6 bases). The V gene lost 1 base and the J gene lost 5 bases, with 17 bases spanning the gap. The CDR3 spans 16 residues. Germline-derived CDR1 and CDR2 are SGHTA and FQGNSA. The CDR3 spells CASSLGDTNRGETQYF. CDR3 nucleotide sequence: TGTGCCAGCAGCTTAGGGGACACTAACCGAGGGGAGACCCAGTACTTC.

This clonotype appeared many times. The chain links TRBV18 to TRBJ1-1, with 7 bases aligning to TRBD1. Trimming removed 2 bases from V and 1 base from J; junction bases left unmatched: 7. The CDR3 consists of 16 residues. Germline lookup yields CDR1 KGHSH and CDR2 LQKENI. CDR3 nucleotides: TGTGCCAGCTCACCATTACCGACAGGGAAGAACACTGAAGCTTTCTTT. This codes for CASSPLPTGKNTEAFF.

This clonotype was found many times. This chain joins TRBV6-5 and TRBJ2-1, with 9 positions matching TRBD2. Germline V gene sequence: CDR1 MNHEY, CDR2 SVGAGI. V was clipped by 4 bases and J by 6 bases; unmatched bases: 10. The CDR3 runs to 16 residues. CDR3 sequence: CASSSSGASNGNEQFF. DNA for the CDR3: TGTGCCAGCAGTTCTAGCGGGGCGTCGAACGGCAATGAGCAGTTCTTC.

This chain uses TRBV18 with TRBJ2-4, with a possible D match to TRBD2 (6 bases). Per germline, CDR1 KGHSH and CDR2 LQKENI. This CDR3 has 19 residues. V was cut by 5 bases and J by 0 bases, with 23 bases left in between. The CDR3 sequence: CASSAKLAGSTEAKNIQYF. The CDR3 coding sequence is TGTGCCAGCTCAGCCAAACTAGCCGGGAGTACAGAAGCCAAAAACATTCAGTACTTC.